What follows describes a single T cell receptor beta chain. The antigen is undetermined. TCRdb passed the RT-PCR reads through MiXCR, listing each CDR3 protein once. The profile covers 500,000 to 600,000 distinct CDR3 sequences, with more than 15% appearing a single time and approximately 3% taken by the ten largest. This sample is drawn from a study of response to subunit inactivated influenza vaccine. CDR3 length equals 17 residues. The V and J ends lost 1 base and 0 bases respectively, with 13 bases between them. Germline CDR1 MGHRA, CDR2 YSYEKL. Study-level points and caveats: The authors suggested that few new T cells are recruited per seasonal influenza vaccination.

The chain couples TRBV4-1 to TRBJ2-1; unclear D gene. The TCR originated in a man aged 50 to 75 who received an inactivated influenza vaccine. Sequencing was performed on CD4+ T cells sorted from PBMCs, taken around 25 months after vaccination. In nucleotides, the CDR3 is TGCGCCAGCAGCCAAGGGGTCCTAAAGGGCTCCTACAATGAGCAGTTCTTC. This gives the protein CASSQGVLKGSYNEQFF.